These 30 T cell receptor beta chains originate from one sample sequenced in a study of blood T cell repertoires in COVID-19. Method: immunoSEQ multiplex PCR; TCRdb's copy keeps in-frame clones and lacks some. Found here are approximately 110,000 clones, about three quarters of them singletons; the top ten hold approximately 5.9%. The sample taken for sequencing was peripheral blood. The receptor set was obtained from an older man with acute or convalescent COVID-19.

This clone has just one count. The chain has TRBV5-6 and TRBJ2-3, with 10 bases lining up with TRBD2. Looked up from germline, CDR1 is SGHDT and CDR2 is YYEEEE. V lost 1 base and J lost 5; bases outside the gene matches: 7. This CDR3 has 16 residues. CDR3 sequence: CASSLKGLAIGDTQYF. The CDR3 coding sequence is TGTGCCAGCAGCTTGAAGGGACTAGCGATCGGAGATACGCAGTATTTT.

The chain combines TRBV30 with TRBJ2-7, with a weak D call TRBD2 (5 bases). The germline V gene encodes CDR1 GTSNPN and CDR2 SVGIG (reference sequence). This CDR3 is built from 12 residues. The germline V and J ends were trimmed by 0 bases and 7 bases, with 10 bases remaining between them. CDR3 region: CAWSVRPGEQYF. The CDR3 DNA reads TGTGCCTGGAGTGTACGACCGGGGGAGCAGTACTTC.

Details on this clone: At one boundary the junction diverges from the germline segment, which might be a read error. In nucleotides, the CDR3 is TGTGCTAGCAGCTTAGCGCGGAACACTGAAGCTTTCTTT. It translates to CASSLARNTEAFF. The rearrangement joins TRBV7-7 to TRBJ1-1; D gene ambiguous. The germline V gene has CDR1 SSHAT and CDR2 FNYEAQ (reference sequence). The CDR3 is made up of 13 amino acids.

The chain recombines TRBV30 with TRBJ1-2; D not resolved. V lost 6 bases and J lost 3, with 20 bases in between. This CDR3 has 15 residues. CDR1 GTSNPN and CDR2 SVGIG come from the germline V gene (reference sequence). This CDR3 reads CACDPEGGLYYGYTF. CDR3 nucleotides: TGTGCCTGCGACCCTGAGGGAGGGCTCTACTATGGCTACACCTTC.

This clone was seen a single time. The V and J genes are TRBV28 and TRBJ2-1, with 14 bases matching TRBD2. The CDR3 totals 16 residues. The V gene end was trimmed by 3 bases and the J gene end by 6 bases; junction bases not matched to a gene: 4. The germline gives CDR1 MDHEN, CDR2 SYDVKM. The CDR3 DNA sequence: TGTGCCAGCAGTTTCCGGGGACTAGCGGGAGTCAATGAGCAGTTCTTC. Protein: CASSFRGLAGVNEQFF. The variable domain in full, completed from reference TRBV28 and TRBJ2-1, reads DVKVTQSSRYLVKRTGEKVFLECVQDMDHENMFWYRQDPGLGLRLIYFSYDVKMKEKGDIPEGYSVSREKKERFSLILESASTNQTSMYLCASSFRGLAGVNEQFFGPGTRLTVL.

This chain's CDR3 is CASSLVGQGVGAFF. In nucleotides, the CDR3 is TGTGCCAGCAGCTTGGTCGGACAGGGTGTAGGAGCTTTCTTT. This sequence joins TRBV7-9 and TRBJ1-1; 8 nucleotides line up with TRBD1. This CDR3 is 14 amino acids long. CDR1 is SEHNR, CDR2 FQNEAQ, per germline (reference sequence). With V trimmed by 3 bases and J by 10 bases, 10 bases remained unmatched.

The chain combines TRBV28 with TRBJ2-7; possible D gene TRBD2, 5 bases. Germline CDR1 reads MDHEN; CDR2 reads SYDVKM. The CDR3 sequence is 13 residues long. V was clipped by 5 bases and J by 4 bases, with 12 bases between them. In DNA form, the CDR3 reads TGTGCCAGCAGTACTACTAGTTCTTACGAGCAGTACTTC. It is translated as CASSTTSSYEQYF.

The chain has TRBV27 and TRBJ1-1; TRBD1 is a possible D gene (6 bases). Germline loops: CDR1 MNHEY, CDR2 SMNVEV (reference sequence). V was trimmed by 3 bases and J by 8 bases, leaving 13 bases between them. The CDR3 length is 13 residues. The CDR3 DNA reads TGTGCCAGCAGTTTGGAGTCCGGGACAGAAGCTTTCTTT. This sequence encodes CASSLESGTEAFF.

The CDR3 nucleotides read TGTGCCAGCAGCGTAGATGCGGGACGGACCGGGGAGCTGTTTTTT. Its protein product is CASSVDAGRTGELFF. V is TRBV9 and J is TRBJ2-2, with TRBD2 as a possible D gene (6 bases). V was clipped by 0 bases and J by 5 bases, with 11 bases between them. The CDR3 consists of 15 residues. The V gene's germline CDR1 is SGDLS and CDR2 YYNGEE. Full variable domain (missing parts from reference TRBV9 and TRBJ2-2): DSGVTQTPKHLITATGQRVTLRCSPRSGDLSVYWYQQSLDQGLQFLIQYYNGEERAKGNILERFSAQQFPDLHSELNLSSLELGDSALYFCASSVDAGRTGELFFGEGSRLTVL.

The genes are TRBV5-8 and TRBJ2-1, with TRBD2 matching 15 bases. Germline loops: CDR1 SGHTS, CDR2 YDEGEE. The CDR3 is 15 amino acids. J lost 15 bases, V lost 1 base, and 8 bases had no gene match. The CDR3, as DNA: TGTGCCAGCAGCTTGACTCCGGGACTAGCGGGAGGCGGGTTCTTC. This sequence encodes CASSLTPGLAGGGFF.

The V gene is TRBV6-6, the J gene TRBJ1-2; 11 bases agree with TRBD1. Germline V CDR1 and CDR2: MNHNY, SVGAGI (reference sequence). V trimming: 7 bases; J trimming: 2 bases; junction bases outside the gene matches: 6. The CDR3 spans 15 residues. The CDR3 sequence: CASIMDRGRNYGYTF. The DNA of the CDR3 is TGTGCCAGCATTATGGACAGGGGGCGCAACTATGGCTACACCTTC.

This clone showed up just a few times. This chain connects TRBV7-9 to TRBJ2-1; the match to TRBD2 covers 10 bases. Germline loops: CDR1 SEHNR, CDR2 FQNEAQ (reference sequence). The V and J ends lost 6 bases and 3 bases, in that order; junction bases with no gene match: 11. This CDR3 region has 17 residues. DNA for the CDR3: TGTGCCAGCAGACGCCCTCCTAGCGGGGGTGGCTACAATGAGCAGTTCTTC. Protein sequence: CASRRPPSGGGYNEQFF.

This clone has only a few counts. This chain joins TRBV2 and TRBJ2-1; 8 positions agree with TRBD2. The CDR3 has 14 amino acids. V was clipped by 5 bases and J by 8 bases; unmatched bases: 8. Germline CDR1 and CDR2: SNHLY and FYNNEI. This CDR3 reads CASSPTSGGDEQFF. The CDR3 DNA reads TGTGCCAGCAGTCCCACTAGCGGCGGGGATGAGCAGTTCTTC.

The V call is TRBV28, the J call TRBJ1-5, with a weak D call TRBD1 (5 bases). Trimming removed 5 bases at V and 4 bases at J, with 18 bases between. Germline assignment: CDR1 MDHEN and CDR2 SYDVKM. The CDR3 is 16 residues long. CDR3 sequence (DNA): TGTGCCAGCAGTATTTACTTGACGGACACTAATCAGCCCCAGCATTTT. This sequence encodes CASSIYLTDTNQPQHF.

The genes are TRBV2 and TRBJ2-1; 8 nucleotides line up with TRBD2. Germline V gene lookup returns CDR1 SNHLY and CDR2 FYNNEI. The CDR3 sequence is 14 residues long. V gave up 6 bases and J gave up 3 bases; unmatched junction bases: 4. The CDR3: CASSRLASYNEQFF. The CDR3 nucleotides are TGTGCCAGCAGCCGACTAGCGAGCTACAATGAGCAGTTCTTC.

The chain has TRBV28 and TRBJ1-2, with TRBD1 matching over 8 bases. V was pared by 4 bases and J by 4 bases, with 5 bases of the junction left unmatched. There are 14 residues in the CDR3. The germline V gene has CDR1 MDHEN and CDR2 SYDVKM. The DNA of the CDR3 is TGTGCCAGCAGTTCAGGGGGCGAGGGCTATGGCTACACCTTC. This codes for CASSSGGEGYGYTF.

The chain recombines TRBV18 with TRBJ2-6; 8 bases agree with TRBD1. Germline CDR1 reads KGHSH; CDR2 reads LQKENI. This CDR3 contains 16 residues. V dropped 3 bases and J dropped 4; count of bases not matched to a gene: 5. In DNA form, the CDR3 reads TGTGCCAGCTCACCTCAGACAGGGGCAGGGGCCAACGTCCTGACTTTC. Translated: CASSPQTGAGANVLTF.

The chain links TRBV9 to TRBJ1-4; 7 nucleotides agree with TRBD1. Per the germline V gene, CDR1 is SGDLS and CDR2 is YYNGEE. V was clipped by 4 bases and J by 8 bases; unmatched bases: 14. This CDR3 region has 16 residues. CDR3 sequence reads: CASSTGTGAGLEKLFF. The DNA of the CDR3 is TGTGCCAGCAGCACCGGAACAGGGGCGGGTTTGGAAAAACTGTTTTTT. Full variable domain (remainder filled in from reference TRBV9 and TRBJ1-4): DSGVTQTPKHLITATGQRVTLRCSPRSGDLSVYWYQQSLDQGLQFLIQYYNGEERAKGNILERFSAQQFPDLHSELNLSSLELGDSALYFCASSTGTGAGLEKLFFGSGTQLSVL.

The DNA of the CDR3 is TGCAGCGTGGCCGGGACAGGGGTGGGGACCCAGTACTTC. Translated: CSVAGTGVGTQYF. The chain recombines TRBV29-1 with TRBJ2-5; 10 nucleotides line up with TRBD1. Trimming at V came to 6 bases and at J to 7 bases, leaving 8 bases not matched to a gene. This CDR3 spans 13 amino acids. Per the germline V gene, CDR1 is SQVTM and CDR2 is ANQGSEA. The full variable domain, with the rest looked up from reference TRBV29-1 and TRBJ2-5, is SAVISQKPSRDICQRGTSLTIQCQVDSQVTMMFWYRQQPGQSLTLIATANQGSEATYESGFVIDKFPISRPNLTFSTLTVSNMSPEDSSIYLCSVAGTGVGTQYFGPGTRLLVL.

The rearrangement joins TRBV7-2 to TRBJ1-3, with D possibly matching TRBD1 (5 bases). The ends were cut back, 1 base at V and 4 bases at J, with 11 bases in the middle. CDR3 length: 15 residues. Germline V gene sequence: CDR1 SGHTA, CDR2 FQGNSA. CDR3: CASSLEGWSGNTIYF. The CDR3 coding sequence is TGTGCCAGCAGCTTAGAGGGGTGGTCCGGAAACACCATATATTTT.

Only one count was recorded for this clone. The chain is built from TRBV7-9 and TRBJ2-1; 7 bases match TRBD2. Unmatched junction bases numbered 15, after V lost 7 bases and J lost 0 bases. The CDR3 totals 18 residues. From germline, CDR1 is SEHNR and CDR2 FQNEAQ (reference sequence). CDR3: CASTKAGIAASSYNEQFF. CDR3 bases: TGTGCCAGCACCAAAGCGGGAATAGCGGCTAGCTCCTACAATGAGCAGTTCTTC. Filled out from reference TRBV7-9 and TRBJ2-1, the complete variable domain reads DTGVSQNPRHKITKRGQNVTFRCDPISEHNRLYWYRQTLGQGPEFLTYFQNEAQLEKSRLLSDRFSAERPKGSFSTLEIQRTEQGDSAMYLCASTKAGIAASSYNEQFFGPGTRLTVL.

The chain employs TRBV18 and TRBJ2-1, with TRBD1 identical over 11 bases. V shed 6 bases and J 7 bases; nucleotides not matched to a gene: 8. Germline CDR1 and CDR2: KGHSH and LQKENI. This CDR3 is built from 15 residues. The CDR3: CASSTGTGGFNEQFF. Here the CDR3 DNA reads TGTGCCAGCTCGACCGGGACAGGGGGGTTTAATGAGCAGTTCTTC.

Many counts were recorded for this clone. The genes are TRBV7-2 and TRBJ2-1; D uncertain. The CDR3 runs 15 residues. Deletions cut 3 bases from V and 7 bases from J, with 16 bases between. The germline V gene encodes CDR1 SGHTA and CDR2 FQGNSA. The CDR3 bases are TGTGCCAGCAGCTTTATGGGCAGCAATTTTAATGAGCAGTTCTTC. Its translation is CASSFMGSNFNEQFF.

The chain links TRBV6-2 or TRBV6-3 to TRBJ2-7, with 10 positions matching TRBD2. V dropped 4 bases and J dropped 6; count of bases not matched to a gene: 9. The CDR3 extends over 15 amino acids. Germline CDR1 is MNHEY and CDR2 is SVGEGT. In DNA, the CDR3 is TGTGCCAGCAGTTCGGGGAGGACTAGCGGCTCCGAGCAGTACTTC. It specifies CASSSGRTSGSEQYF.

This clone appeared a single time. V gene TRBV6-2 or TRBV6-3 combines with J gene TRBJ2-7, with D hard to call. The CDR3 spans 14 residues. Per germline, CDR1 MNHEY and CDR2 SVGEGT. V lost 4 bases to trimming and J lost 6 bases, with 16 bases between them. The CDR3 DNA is TGTGCCAGCAGTTTAGACGGCGGTCTGGGCGAGCAGTACTTC. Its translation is CASSLDGGLGEQYF.

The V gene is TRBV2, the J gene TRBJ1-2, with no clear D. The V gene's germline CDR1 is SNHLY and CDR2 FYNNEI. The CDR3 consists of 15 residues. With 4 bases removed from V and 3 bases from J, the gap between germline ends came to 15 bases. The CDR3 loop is CASSVGPGRDYGYTF. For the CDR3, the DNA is TGTGCCAGCAGTGTAGGCCCCGGGAGGGACTATGGCTACACCTTC.

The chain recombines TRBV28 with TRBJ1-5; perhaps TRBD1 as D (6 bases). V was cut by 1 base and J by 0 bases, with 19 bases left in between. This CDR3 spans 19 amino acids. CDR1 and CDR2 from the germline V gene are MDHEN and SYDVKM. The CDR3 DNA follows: TGTGCCAGCAGTTTATATCAGGAGACAGGAGGAAATAGCAATCAGCCCCAGCATTTT. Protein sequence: CASSLYQETGGNSNQPQHF.

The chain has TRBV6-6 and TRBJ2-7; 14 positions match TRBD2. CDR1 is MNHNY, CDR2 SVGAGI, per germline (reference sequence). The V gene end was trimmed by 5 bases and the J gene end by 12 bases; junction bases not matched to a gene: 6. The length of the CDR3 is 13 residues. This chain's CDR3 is CASSQGTSGSWYF. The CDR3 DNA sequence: TGTGCCAGCAGTCAGGGGACTAGCGGGAGTTGGTACTTC.

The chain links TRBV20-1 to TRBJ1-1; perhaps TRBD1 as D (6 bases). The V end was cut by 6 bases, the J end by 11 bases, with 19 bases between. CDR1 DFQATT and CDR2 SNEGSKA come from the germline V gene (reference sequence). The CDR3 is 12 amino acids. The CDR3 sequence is CSASSDSHMAFF. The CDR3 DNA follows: TGCAGTGCGAGTTCGGACAGCCATATGGCTTTCTTT.

The chain's CDR3 is CASSLGQRGAQYF. In DNA, the CDR3 is TGTGCCAGCAGTTTGGGGCAACGGGGGGCCCAGTACTTC. This rearrangement joins TRBV27 to TRBJ2-5, with TRBD2 matching 7 bases. The CDR3 length is 13 residues. The V and J ends lost 3 bases and 9 bases, in that order; junction bases with no gene match: 7. Germline loops: CDR1 MNHEY, CDR2 SMNVEV (reference sequence).